This T cell receptor beta chain was identified during a study of T cells in Graves' hyperthyroidism and ophthalmopathy. For this clonotype: Its antigen remains unknown.

Thyroid ultrasound, orbital computed tomography, clinical symptoms, and serum thyroxine and TRAb underpinned diagnoses. From RNA transcripts, TCR beta CDR3 regions were amplified. Initially, a first-round RT-PCR of the TCR CDR3 employed the HTBI primer set. TCRdb fed the multiplex PCR reads into MiXCR, producing one record per CDR3 protein. The sample records fewer than 400,000 distinct CDR3 sequences, 16% being singletons. CDR3 length: 14 residues. Germline V CDR1 and CDR2: DFQATT, SNEGSKA (reference sequence). With V trimmed by 6 bases and J by 3 bases, 7 bases remained unmatched. Study-wide results and caveats: Blood also showed most of the thyroid clonotypes that were expanded above 0.001. The model anticipated ophthalmopathy a median around six months pre-onset.

This clonotype originated in a young man with Graves' hyperthyroidism. The V gene is TRBV20-1, the J gene TRBJ2-5, with 10 bases matching TRBD1. The sequenced sample consisted of blood. CDR3 protein: CSAALGTGEETQYF. The CDR3 nucleotides are TGCAGTGCCGCCCTGGGGACAGGGGAAGAGACCCAGTACTTC.